The TCR beta chain described here comes from a study of T cell responses to AZD1222 COVID-19 vaccine. To note about this clone: The antigen is not known.

The germline V and J ends were trimmed by 3 bases and 2 bases, with 11 bases remaining between them. CDR1 is LNHDA and CDR2 is SQIVND in the germline V gene (reference sequence). This CDR3 spans 15 amino acids. Using immunoSEQ multiplex PCR, the repertoire was profiled, and TCRdb retains in-frame clones only, with some absent. The table lists roughly 160,000 clones, around 90% of them singletons. Whole-study findings and limits: Spike was spanned by vaccine-associated CD4 TCRs, with dominance at 160-218 and 743-854.

The chain combines TRBV19 with TRBJ1-5; tentative D call: TRBD1 (5 bases). Sequencing was performed on peripheral blood, taken on day 0 of MenACWY control vaccination. The receptor was isolated from an adult in good health. CDR3 residues: CASSISQGGNQPQHF. The CDR3 coding sequence is TGTGCCAGTAGTATTTCTCAGGGTGGCAATCAGCCCCAGCATTTT. Full variable domain (missing parts from reference TRBV19 and TRBJ1-5): DGGITQSPKYLFRKEGQNVTLSCEQNLNHDAMYWYRQDPGQGLRLIYYSQIVNDFQKGDIAEGYSVSREKKESFPLTVTSAQKNPTAFYLCASSISQGGNQPQHFGDGTRLSIL.